This note documents a single TCR beta chain sequence. Its antigen is unidentified. The donors comprised healthy bone marrow donors. The data are from a study of cytomegalovirus exposure and HLA in healthy donors. Points from the study as a whole: According to the study, 160 or so TCR beta chains were cytomegalovirus-associated.

The V gene end was trimmed by 4 bases and the J gene end by 3 bases; junction bases not matched to a gene: 9. In germline, CDR1 is SGDLS, CDR2 YYNGEE. CDR3 length: 16 amino acids. Primers included in the PCR were 60 Vbeta and 13 Jbeta primers. Assay: immunoSEQ multiplex PCR; the TCRdb copy retains only in-frame clones and omits some. The sample shows around 180,000 clones, roughly 80% of them seen only once. The TCR comes from a male donor in good health and CMV-seronegative. This sequence joins TRBV9 and TRBJ2-1, with 8 bases aligning to TRBD2. Sequenced: PBMCs. Written as DNA, the CDR3 is TGTGCCAGCAGCCCACACATGCGGGGGGACTACAATGAGCAGTTCTTC. It encodes CASSPHMRGDYNEQFF.